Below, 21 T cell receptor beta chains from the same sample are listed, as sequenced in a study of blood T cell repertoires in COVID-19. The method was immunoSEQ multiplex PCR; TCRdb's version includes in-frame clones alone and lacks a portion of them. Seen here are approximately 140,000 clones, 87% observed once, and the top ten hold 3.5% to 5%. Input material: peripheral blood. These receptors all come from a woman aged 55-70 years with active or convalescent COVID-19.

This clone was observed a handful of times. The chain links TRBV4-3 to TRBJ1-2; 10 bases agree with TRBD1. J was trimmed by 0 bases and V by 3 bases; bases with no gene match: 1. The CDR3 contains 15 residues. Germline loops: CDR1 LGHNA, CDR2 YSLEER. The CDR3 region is CASSQGQGSNYGYTF. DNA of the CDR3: TGCGCCAGCAGCCAGGGACAGGGGTCTAACTATGGCTACACCTTC.

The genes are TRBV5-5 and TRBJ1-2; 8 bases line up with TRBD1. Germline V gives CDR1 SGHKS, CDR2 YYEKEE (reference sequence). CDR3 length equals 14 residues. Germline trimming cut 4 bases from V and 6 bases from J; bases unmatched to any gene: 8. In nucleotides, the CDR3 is TGTGCCAGCAGCGGAGACAGGGGTTTGAATGGCTACACCTTC. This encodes CASSGDRGLNGYTF.

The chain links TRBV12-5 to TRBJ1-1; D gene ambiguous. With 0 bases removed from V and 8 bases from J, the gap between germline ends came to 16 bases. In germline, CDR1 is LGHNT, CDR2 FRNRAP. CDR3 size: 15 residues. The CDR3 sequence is CASGLVLGLGSEAFF. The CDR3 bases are TGTGCTAGTGGTTTGGTACTAGGGTTGGGTTCGGAAGCTTTCTTT.

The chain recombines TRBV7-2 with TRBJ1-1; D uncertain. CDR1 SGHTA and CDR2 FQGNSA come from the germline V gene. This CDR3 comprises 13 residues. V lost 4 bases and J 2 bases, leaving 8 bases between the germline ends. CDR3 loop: CASSSEGNTEAFF. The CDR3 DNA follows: TGTGCCAGCAGCTCGGAGGGTAACACTGAAGCTTTCTTT. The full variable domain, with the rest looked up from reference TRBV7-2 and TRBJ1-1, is GAGVSQSPSNKVTEKGKDVELRCDPISGHTALYWYRQSLGQGLEFLIYFQGNSAPDKSGLPSDRFSAERTGGSVSTLTIQRTQQEDSAVYLCASSSEGNTEAFFGQGTRLTVV.

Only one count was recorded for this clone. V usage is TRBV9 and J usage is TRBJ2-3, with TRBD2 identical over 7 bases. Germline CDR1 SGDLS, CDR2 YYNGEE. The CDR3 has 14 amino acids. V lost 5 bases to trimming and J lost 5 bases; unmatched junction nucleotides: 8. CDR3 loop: CASSYGLDLDTQYF. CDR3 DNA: TGTGCCAGCAGTTACGGACTAGATTTAGATACGCAGTATTTT.

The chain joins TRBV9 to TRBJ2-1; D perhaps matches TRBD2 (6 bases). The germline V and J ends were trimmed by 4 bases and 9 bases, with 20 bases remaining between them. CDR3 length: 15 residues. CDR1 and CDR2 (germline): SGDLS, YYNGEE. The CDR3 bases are TGTGCCAGCAGCCCGCGAGGGGCTCTCGGGGGTGAGCAGTTCTTC. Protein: CASSPRGALGGEQFF.

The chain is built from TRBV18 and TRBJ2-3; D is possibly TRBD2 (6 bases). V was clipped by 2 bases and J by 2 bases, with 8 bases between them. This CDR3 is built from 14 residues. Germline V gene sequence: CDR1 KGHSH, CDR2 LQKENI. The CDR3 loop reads CASSPTDYTDTQYF. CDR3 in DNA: TGTGCCAGCTCACCAACGGACTACACAGATACGCAGTATTTT.

The DNA of the CDR3 is TGTGCCAGCAGCCCTGTTTCTGGCCACACAGATACGCAGTATTTT. Its protein product is CASSPVSGHTDTQYF. The V and J genes are TRBV14 and TRBJ2-3; no clear D gene. The CDR3 runs to 15 residues. Germline-derived CDR1 and CDR2 are SGHDN and FVKESK. V lost 4 bases and J lost 2, with 13 bases in between. Full variable domain (rest looked up from reference TRBV14 and TRBJ2-3): EAGVTQFPSHSVIEKGQTVTLRCDPISGHDNLYWYRRVMGKEIKFLLHFVKESKQDESGMPNNRFLAERTGGTYSTLKVQPAELEDSGVYFCASSPVSGHTDTQYFGPGTRLTVL.

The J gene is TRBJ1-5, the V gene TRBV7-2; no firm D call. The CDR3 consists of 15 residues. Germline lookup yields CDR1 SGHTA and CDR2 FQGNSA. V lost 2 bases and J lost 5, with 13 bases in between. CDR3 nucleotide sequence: TGTGCCAGCAGCTTATCATATGCGGCGGATCAGCCCCAGCATTTT. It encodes CASSLSYAADQPQHF.

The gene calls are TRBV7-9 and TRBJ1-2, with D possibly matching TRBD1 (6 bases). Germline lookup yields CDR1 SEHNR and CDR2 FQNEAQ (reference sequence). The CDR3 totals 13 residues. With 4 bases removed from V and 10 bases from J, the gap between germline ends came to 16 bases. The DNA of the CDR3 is TGTGCCAGCAGCTCCACAGACAGGTCCCACTACACCTTC. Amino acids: CASSSTDRSHYTF.

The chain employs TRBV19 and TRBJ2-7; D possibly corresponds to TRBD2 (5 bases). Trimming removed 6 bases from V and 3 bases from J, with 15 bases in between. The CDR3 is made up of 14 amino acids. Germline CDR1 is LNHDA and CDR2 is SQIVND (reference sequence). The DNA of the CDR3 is TGTGCCAGTAGCCCGCGGGTAGAACGCTACGAGCAGTACTTC. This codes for CASSPRVERYEQYF. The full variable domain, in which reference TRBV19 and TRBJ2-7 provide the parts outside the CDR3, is DGGITQSPKYLFRKEGQNVTLSCEQNLNHDAMYWYRQDPGQGLRLIYYSQIVNDFQKGDIAEGYSVSREKKESFPLTVTSAQKNPTAFYLCASSPRVERYEQYFGPGTRLTVT.

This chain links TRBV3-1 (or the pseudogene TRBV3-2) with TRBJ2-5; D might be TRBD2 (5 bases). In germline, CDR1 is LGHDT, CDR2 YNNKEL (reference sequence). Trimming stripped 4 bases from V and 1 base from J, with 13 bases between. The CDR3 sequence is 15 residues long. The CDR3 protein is CASSRTSRGQETQYF. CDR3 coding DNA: TGTGCCAGCAGCCGCACGAGTCGGGGCCAAGAGACCCAGTACTTC.

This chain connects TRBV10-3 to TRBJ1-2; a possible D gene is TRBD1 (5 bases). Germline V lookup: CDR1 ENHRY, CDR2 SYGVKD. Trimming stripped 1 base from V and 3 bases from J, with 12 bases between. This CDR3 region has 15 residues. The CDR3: CAISELIGADYGYTF. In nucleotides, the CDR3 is TGTGCCATCAGTGAGTTAATAGGGGCGGACTATGGCTACACCTTC.

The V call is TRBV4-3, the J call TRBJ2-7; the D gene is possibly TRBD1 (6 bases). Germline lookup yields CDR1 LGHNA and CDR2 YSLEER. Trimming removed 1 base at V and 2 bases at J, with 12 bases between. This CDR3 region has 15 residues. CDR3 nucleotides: TGCGCCAGCAGCCAAGCGGGACACCAGCCCTACGAGCAGTACTTC. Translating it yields CASSQAGHQPYEQYF.

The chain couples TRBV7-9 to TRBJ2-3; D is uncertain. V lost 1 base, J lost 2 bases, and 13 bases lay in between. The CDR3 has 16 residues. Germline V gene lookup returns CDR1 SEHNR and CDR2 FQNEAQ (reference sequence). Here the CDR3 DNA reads TGTGCCAGCAGCTTAGTTCACTTAATAGTCACAGATACGCAGTATTTT. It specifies CASSLVHLIVTDTQYF.

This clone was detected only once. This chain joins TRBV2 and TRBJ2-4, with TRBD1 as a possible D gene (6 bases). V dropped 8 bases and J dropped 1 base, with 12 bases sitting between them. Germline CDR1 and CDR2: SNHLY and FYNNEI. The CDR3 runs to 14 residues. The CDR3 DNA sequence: TGTGCCAGCGGGGGTAGGGGGGCCAAAAACATTCAGTACTTC. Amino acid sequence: CASGGRGAKNIQYF.

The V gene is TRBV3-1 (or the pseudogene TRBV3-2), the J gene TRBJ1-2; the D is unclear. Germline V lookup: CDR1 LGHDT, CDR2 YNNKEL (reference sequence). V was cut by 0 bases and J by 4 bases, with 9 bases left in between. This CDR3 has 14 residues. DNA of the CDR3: TGTGCCAGCAGCCAAGAACAGTCGAGCTATGGCTACACCTTC. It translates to CASSQEQSSYGYTF.

The CDR3 nucleotides are TGCGCCAGCAGCCAAGTCGAGATTGACAAAAACATTCAGTACTTC. Translating it yields CASSQVEIDKNIQYF. The rearrangement links TRBV4-1 to TRBJ2-4; no clear D. The ends were cut back, 1 base at V and 3 bases at J, with 10 bases in the middle. The CDR3 is 15 residues long. CDR1 is MGHRA and CDR2 is YSYEKL in the germline V gene.

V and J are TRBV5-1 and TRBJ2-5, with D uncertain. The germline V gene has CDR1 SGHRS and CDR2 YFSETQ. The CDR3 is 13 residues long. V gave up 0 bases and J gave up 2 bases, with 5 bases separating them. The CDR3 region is CASSLAQQETQYF. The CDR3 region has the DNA TGCGCCAGCAGCTTGGCACAGCAAGAGACCCAGTACTTC.

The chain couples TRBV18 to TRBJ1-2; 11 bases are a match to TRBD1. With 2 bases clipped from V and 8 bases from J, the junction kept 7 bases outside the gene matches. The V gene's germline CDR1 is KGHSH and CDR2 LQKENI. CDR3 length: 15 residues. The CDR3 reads CASSPGQGAQGGYTF. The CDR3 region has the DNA TGTGCCAGCTCACCAGGACAGGGGGCGCAGGGAGGCTACACCTTC.

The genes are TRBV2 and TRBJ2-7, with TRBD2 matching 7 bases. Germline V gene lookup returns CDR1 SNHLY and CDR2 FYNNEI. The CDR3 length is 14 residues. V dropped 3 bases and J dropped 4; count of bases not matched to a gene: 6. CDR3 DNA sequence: TGTGCCAGCAGTGATTGGGACTATGAATACGAGCAGTACTTC. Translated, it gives CASSDWDYEYEQYF.